This T cell receptor (beta chain) was recorded in a study of T cell repertoires in cytomegalovirus infection (dated by TCRdb to between 2019 and 2020). About the investigation overall: Donor HLA type was relevant to the analysis, as public TCR beta signatures indicated carriage of CMV infection together with the matching HLA type. The paper's findings and limits, for the study overall: Carriers of CMV infection plus the relevant HLA type were discriminated by the cumulative frequency of public TCR beta family members in the study cohort and in an independent roughly 370-donor cohort. The ex vivo response was dominated by HLA-C-restricted CMV-specific TCR beta clonotypes, and the single most frequent clonotype in two of eight donors was supplied by these HLA-C-restricted clonotypes.

The data were produced on an Illumina HiSeq 1500. TCRdb reprocessing: public reads trimmed at Q25 with fastp, clones called with MiXCR, in-frame beta chains kept. Entries that share a CDR3 protein sequence are merged under the most common genes and DNA. This sample holds 150,000 to 200,000 distinct CDR3 sequences; about 21% were observed only once. Roughly 2.9% of the sample goes to the ten largest clones. This clonotype was detected many times. Its cognate antigen has yet to be identified. Within one base of it there is no much larger clone, and no base qualities were kept. The TCR was taken from a human donor in good health (CMV status not recorded). Some clones in this sample may be carry-over from other donors' samples. Sequenced material: PBMCs.

The CDR3 in this case is CASSLSGIYNEQFF. The nucleotide sequence is given as TGTGCCAGCAGCTTATCCGGGATCTACAATGAGCAGTTCTTC. In this chain, TRBV7-2 is recombined with TRBJ2-1; TRBD2 is possibly the D segment (5 matching bases). V lost 2 bases and J lost 3 bases; the stretch between them is 8 bases long. The germline V gene sets CDR1 to SGHTA and CDR2 to FQGNSA. The CDR3 holds 14 amino acids from the cysteine to the phenylalanine. Just the 42-base CDR3 DNA is kept, in frame starting at base 1.